One sample yielded the 30 T cell receptor beta chains listed below, sequenced in a study of tumor and adjacent non-tumor tissue in lung cancer. No cell sorting was done before RNA was extracted from the tissue. More than 3 cm separated this lung sample from the edge of the tumor. The library came from three nested PCR rounds adapted from ARM-PCR protocols. MiXCR was run by TCRdb on the multiplex PCR reads, yielding one entry per CDR3 protein. In the table there are approximately 66,000 distinct CDR3 sequences, roughly 60% of which are singletons. Sequenced material: distant non-tumor lung tissue. Receptor source: a man aged 65-85 years with non-small cell lung cancer.

As to this clonotype: An end of the junction does not agree with germline; a read error may underlie this. CDR3 nucleotide sequence: TGCAGTGCTAGCGGGACTATGGCTAGCACAGATATGCAGTATTTT. This gives the protein CSASGTMASTDMQYF. This chain connects TRBV20-1 to TRBJ2-3; 7 bases align to TRBD2. The CDR3 loop spans 15 amino acids. The germline V gene has CDR1 DFQATT and CDR2 SNEGSKA (reference sequence).

In this sample, this clonotype turned up many times. This rearrangement joins TRBV6-1 to TRBJ1-2; D ambiguous. CDR3 size: 18 residues. Germline V lookup: CDR1 MNHNS, CDR2 SASEGT. V dropped 6 bases and J dropped 7 bases, with 30 bases sitting between them. The CDR3 sequence: CASRVPIGEATPGLGYTF. DNA for the CDR3: TGTGCCAGCAGAGTTCCCATTGGGGAGGCCACACCGGGCCTTGGCTACACCTTC.

The chain couples TRBV4-1 to TRBJ2-3; D is unresolved. This CDR3 is built from 14 residues. Germline CDR1 and CDR2: MGHRA and YSYEKL. Trimming cost V 8 bases and J 5 bases, with 17 bases left between them. The CDR3 bases are TGCGCCAGCCGCCTAGGCCTAACGGGAGATACGCAGTATTTT. Encoded protein: CASRLGLTGDTQYF.

The CDR3 bases are TGTGCCAGCGCCTACTTCAGGGAAGACGATCGGTACTTC. This sequence encodes CASAYFREDDRYF. This chain links TRBV12-3 or TRBV12-4 with TRBJ2-7; D may be TRBD1 (5 bases). The CDR3 length is 13 residues. V lost 8 bases, J lost 12 bases, and 23 bases lay in between.

J is TRBJ1-5 and V is TRBV7-2; D unresolved. This CDR3 spans 13 amino acids. Trimming shortened V by 3 bases and J by 3 bases, and 6 bases separated the two germline ends. Germline V lookup: CDR1 SGHTA, CDR2 FQGNSA. Here the CDR3 reads CASSLSFNQPQHF. CDR3 DNA sequence: TGTGCCAGCAGCTTGAGTTTCAATCAGCCCCAGCATTTT.

This chain links TRBV7-9 with TRBJ1-2; no clear D gene. V was cut by 0 bases and J by 6 bases, with 14 bases left in between. Germline CDR1 reads SEHNR; CDR2 reads FQNEAQ (reference sequence). This CDR3 is built from 15 residues. This CDR3 is CASSLALDGMNGYTF. Written as DNA, the CDR3 is TGTGCCAGCAGCTTAGCTTTGGACGGCATGAATGGCTACACCTTC. Full variable domain (outside the CDR3, taken from reference TRBV7-9 and TRBJ1-2): DTGVSQNPRHKITKRGQNVTFRCDPISEHNRLYWYRQTLGQGPEFLTYFQNEAQLEKSRLLSDRFSAERPKGSFSTLEIQRTEQGDSAMYLCASSLALDGMNGYTFGSGTRLTVV.

The chain links TRBV29-1 to TRBJ2-7, with TRBD1 matching 9 bases. The CDR3 has 14 residues. Germline CDR1 SQVTM, CDR2 ANQGSEA. With 5 bases clipped from V and 5 bases from J, the junction kept 10 bases outside the gene matches. The CDR3 DNA is TGCAGCGTTTACCTCGGGACAGGGAACCACGAGCAGTACTTC. Translation: CSVYLGTGNHEQYF.

On this clonotype itself: The junction departs from the called germline gene at one end, perhaps through a read error. The chain couples TRBV29-1 to TRBJ1-1; D unclear. The CDR3 length is 11 residues. Germline V lookup: CDR1 SQVTM, CDR2 ANQGSEA. The CDR3 DNA sequence: TGCATCGCCACGGAGAACTCTGAAGCTCTCTTT. It translates to CIATENSEALF. Drawing the rest from reference TRBV29-1 and TRBJ1-1, the complete variable domain is SAVISQKPSRDICQRGTSLTIQCQVDSQVTMMFWYRQQPGQSLTLIATANQGSEATYESGFVIDKFPISRPNLTFSTLTVSNMSPEDSSIYLCIATENSEALFGQGTRLTVV.

About this clonotype: A read error is possible here, since a much larger clone lies one base away. V and J are TRBV5-6 and TRBJ2-4; no firm D call. This CDR3 region has 13 residues. Germline V gene lookup returns CDR1 SGHDT and CDR2 YYEEEE. V was cut by 4 bases and J by 4 bases, with 9 bases left in between. CDR3 in DNA: TGTGCCAGCAGCAGCCAAATGAAAAACATTCAGTACTTC. Protein sequence: CASSSQMKNIQYF.

This clonotype was observed at least ten times. V gene TRBV12-3 or TRBV12-4 combines with J gene TRBJ1-2; D may be TRBD1 (6 bases). Trimming stripped 1 base from V and 12 bases from J, with 12 bases between. The CDR3 consists of 12 residues. CDR3 bases: TGTGCCAGCAGTTTAGGGGGGCGAGTACACACCTTC. Amino acids: CASSLGGRVHTF.

On this clonotype: A read error is likely, as this CDR3 ends without the conserved phenylalanine or tryptophan. V gene TRBV10-3 combines with J gene TRBJ1-1; 8 positions match TRBD1. Germline trimming cut 5 bases from V and 2 bases from J; bases unmatched to any gene: 4. The germline V gene has CDR1 ENHRY and CDR2 SYGVKD. The length of the CDR3 is 14 residues. In DNA form, the CDR3 reads TGTGCCATCAGTTACAGGGGGATAAACACTGAAGCTTTCTGT. Translation: CAISYRGINTEAFC.

Worth noting for this clonotype: It is likely a read error, because the conserved phenylalanine at the end of the CDR3 is missing. The CDR3 DNA reads as TGTGGCAGCAGCCTGACGGAACGGTTCAATGAGCAGTTCTCC. This codes for CGSSLTERFNEQFS. The chain carries TRBV11-2 and TRBJ2-1; D unclear. CDR1 is SGHAT and CDR2 is FQNNGV in the germline V gene. CDR3 length: 14 residues.

In this sample, this clonotype turned up once. Germline and junction disagree at one end, which may indicate a read error. The rearrangement links TRBV11-1 to TRBJ2-5, with D maybe TRBD2 (7 bases). Germline V gives CDR1 SGHAT, CDR2 FQDESV (reference sequence). CDR3 size: 14 residues. Written as DNA, the CDR3 is TGTGCCAGCAGCTTGTGGGGGGGCGGAGAGACCCAGCATTTC. Translating it yields CASSLWGGGETQHF.

With respect to this clonotype: A much larger clone differs from this one at a single base, so this may be a read error. V gene TRBV20-1 combines with J gene TRBJ1-3; no firm D call. The V end lost 5 bases, the J end lost 0 bases, and 17 bases lay between the germline ends. This CDR3 is 16 amino acids long. Germline values: CDR1 DFQATT, CDR2 SNEGSKA (reference sequence). CDR3 nucleotides: TGCAGTGCTCCATCGCGGACGGTCAACTCTGGAAACACCATATATTTT. Translating gives CSAPSRTVNSGNTIYF.

Comments on this clonotype: This may arise from a read error, as a much more abundant clone is one base away. The conserved phenylalanine or tryptophan normally closing the CDR3 is absent here, so this likely arose from a read error. This chain connects TRBV30 to TRBJ2-5; the D gene could be TRBD1 or TRBD2 (6 bases each). V lost 0 bases and J lost 5, with 13 bases in between. The CDR3 has 14 residues. Germline CDR1 is GTSNPN and CDR2 is SVGIG (reference sequence). The CDR3 bases are TGTGCCTGGAGTGTTCAAGGGGGGCGGGAGACCCAGTACTTA. Encoded protein: CAWSVQGGRETQYL.

A remark on this clonotype: A read error is possible here, since a much larger clone lies one base away. The rearrangement joins TRBV12-3 or TRBV12-4 to TRBJ2-5; D gene uncertain. This CDR3 has 11 amino acids. Trimming stripped 1 base from V and 9 bases from J, with 6 bases between. CDR3 nucleotides: TGTGCCAGCAGTTTAGTAGGCTCCCAGTACTTC. It yields the protein CASSLVGSQYF.

To note about this clonotype: A read error may explain this, as a much larger clone is one base away. The CDR3 carries no conserved terminal phenylalanine or tryptophan, so it likely arises from a read error. This chain connects TRBV5-1 to TRBJ2-1; 10 nucleotides line up with TRBD1. Germline V gene sequence: CDR1 SGHRS, CDR2 YFSETQ. The V and J ends lost 0 bases and 10 bases, in that order; junction bases with no gene match: 4. The CDR3 has 14 residues. The CDR3 protein is CASSLGQGAREQFL. CDR3 DNA: TGCGCCAGCAGCTTGGGACAGGGGGCGCGAGAGCAGTTCCTC.

This clonotype appeared many times. The chain is built from TRBV6-2 or TRBV6-3 and TRBJ2-7; 7 positions match TRBD1. J gave up 3 bases and V 5 bases, and 7 bases lay outside the gene matches. Germline lookup yields CDR1 MNHEY and CDR2 SVGEGT. The CDR3 is made up of 14 amino acids. CDR3 amino acids: CASSPQGQIYEQYF. For the CDR3, the DNA is TGTGCCAGCAGTCCCCAGGGACAGATCTACGAGCAGTACTTC.

This clonotype has a single count. Germline and junction disagree at one end, which may indicate a read error. The rearrangement uses TRBV5-6 and TRBJ2-6; D is possibly TRBD1 (5 bases). The germline gives CDR1 SGHDT, CDR2 YYEEEE. The CDR3 runs 14 residues. CDR3 loop: CASSLGTGANLLTF. The CDR3 nucleotides are TGTGCCAGCAGCTTGGGAACTGGGGCCAACCTCCTGACTTTC.

This clonotype was picked up one time. Since a much larger clone is just one base distant, this may be a read error. The chain couples TRBV12-3 or TRBV12-4 to TRBJ1-5; no clear D gene. The CDR3 totals 15 residues. The DNA of the CDR3 is TGTGTCAGCAGTTTGAGCAGGTCGGGCAATCAGCCCCAGCATTTT. Translated, it gives CVSSLSRSGNQPQHF.

Of note for this clonotype: An end of the junction differs from the germline gene, which may be a read error. The J gene is TRBJ1-2, the V gene TRBV7-9, with D possibly being TRBD1 (5 bases). The CDR3 consists of 14 residues. CDR1 is SEHNR and CDR2 is FQNEAQ in the germline V gene (reference sequence). CDR3 in amino acids: CASIQGTINYGYIF. DNA for the CDR3: TGTGCCAGCATCCAAGGGACGATAAACTATGGCTACATCTTC.

On this clonotype: This may arise from a read error, as a much more abundant clone is one base away. CDR3 in DNA: TGCAGCGTTGAAAGGGGGGGGGATTTAGAGACCCATTACTTC. Protein sequence: CSVERGGDLETHYF. The rearrangement links TRBV29-1 to TRBJ2-5; a possible D gene is TRBD2 (7 bases). Germline V gives CDR1 SQVTM, CDR2 ANQGSEA. CDR3 length equals 14 residues.

Of note for this clonotype: At one boundary the junction diverges from the germline segment, which might be a read error. CDR3: CASSLRSHTSGLVSGANVLTF. In DNA form, the CDR3 reads TGCGCCAGCAGCTTGCGGTCACATACTAGCGGCCTAGTCTCTGGGGCCAACGTCCTGACTTTC. This sequence joins TRBV5-5 and TRBJ2-6; 8 bases fit TRBD2. Germline lookup yields CDR1 SGHKS and CDR2 YYEKEE (reference sequence). The CDR3 has 21 amino acids.

The rearrangement links TRBV18 to TRBJ1-2, with 7 bases aligning to TRBD1. The junction had 4 bases not matched to a gene; V was cut back by 0 bases and J by 3 bases. The CDR3 is 15 amino acids. CDR1 and CDR2 (germline): KGHSH, LQKENI. Written as DNA, the CDR3 is TGTGCCAGCTCACCACCGAGTGGACAGGACTATGGCTACACCTTC. It translates to CASSPPSGQDYGYTF.

Concerning this clonotype itself: The junction does not match germline at one end; this may be a read error. The chain carries TRBV10-3 and TRBJ2-3; D might be TRBD1 or TRBD2, each matching 5 bases. This CDR3 region has 14 residues. Germline-derived CDR1 and CDR2 are ENHRY and SYGVKD. CDR3 nucleotide sequence: TGTGCCACTCGGGACCCAGCAGGGTTGGATACGCTGTATTTT. It yields the protein CATRDPAGLDTLYF.

This clonotype is a singleton in its sample. Sequence at one end of the junction differs from germline and may be a read error. The chain has TRBV4-1 and TRBJ1-5, with no clear D. CDR1 MGHRA and CDR2 YSYEKL come from the germline V gene. This CDR3 is 16 amino acids long. CDR3 amino acids: CVSSPQPTCVNQPQHF. The CDR3 region has the DNA TGCGTCAGCAGCCCCCAGCCGACGTGCGTTAATCAGCCCCAGCATTTT.

Worth noting for this clonotype: This could be a read error, since a much larger clone is one nucleotide away. The rearrangement joins TRBV10-3 to TRBJ1-1; TRBD1 matches at 11 bases. Germline assignment: CDR1 ENHRY and CDR2 SYGVKD. The CDR3 loop spans 14 amino acids. Unmatched junction bases numbered 7, after V lost 6 bases and J lost 7 bases. CDR3 sequence (DNA): TGTGCCATCAGGGGACAGGGGGGGGCCATTGAAGCTTTCTTT. It codes for CAIRGQGGAIEAFF.

At least ten counts were recorded for this clonotype. This rearrangement joins TRBV6-6 to TRBJ1-5; D is unclear. Germline-derived CDR1 and CDR2 are MNHNY and SVGAGI (reference sequence). CDR3 size: 14 residues. Trimming removed 0 bases at V and 5 bases at J, with 8 bases between. The CDR3 is CASSYSDRYQPQHF. The CDR3 nucleotides read TGTGCCAGCAGTTACTCAGACCGTTATCAGCCCCAGCATTTT.

This clonotype occurred a few times. A much larger clone is a single base away; this may be a read error. The rearrangement links TRBV20-1 to TRBJ2-3; tentatively, D is TRBD2 (5 bases). In germline, CDR1 is DFQATT, CDR2 SNEGSKA (reference sequence). The CDR3 is made up of 14 amino acids. CDR3 loop: CSVRTPDFTDTQYF. The CDR3 DNA reads TGCAGTGTTAGAACCCCGGACTTCACAGATACGCAGTATTTT.

Concerning this clonotype itself: A single base separates this from a much larger clone, so it may be a read error. The rearrangement links TRBV20-1 to TRBJ2-7, with D tentatively TRBD2 (5 bases). Looked up from germline, CDR1 is DFQATT and CDR2 is SNEGSKA (reference sequence). This CDR3 spans 14 amino acids. Trimming left V 3 bases short and J 7 bases short, with 19 bases between. CDR3 DNA: TGCAGTGCTAGGACCATGCCCGCCCCGGGGGAGCAGTACTTC. Protein: CSARTMPAPGEQYF.